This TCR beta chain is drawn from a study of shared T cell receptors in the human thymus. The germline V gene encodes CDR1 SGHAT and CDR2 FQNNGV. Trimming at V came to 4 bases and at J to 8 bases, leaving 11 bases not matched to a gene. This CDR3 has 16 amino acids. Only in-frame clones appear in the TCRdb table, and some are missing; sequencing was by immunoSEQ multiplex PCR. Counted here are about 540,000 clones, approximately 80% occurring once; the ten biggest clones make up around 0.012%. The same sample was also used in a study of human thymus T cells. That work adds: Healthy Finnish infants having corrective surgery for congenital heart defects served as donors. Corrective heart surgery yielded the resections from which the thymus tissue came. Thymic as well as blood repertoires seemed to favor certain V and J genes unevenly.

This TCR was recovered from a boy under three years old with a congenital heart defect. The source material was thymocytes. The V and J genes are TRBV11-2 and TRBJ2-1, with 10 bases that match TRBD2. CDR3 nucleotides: TGTGCCAGCAGCTCCCCCTCTAGCGGGAGAGTAGATGAGCAGTTCTTC. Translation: CASSSPSSGRVDEQFF.